Sequencing of this T cell receptor (beta chain) was carried out in a study of blood T cell repertoires in COVID-19 (dated by TCRdb to 2018 to 2021). For the study in its entirety: Collaborator samples came from the United States, Italy and Spain and covered acute and convalescent phases of COVID-19. The material from the prospective study consisted of cDNA or gDNA derived from T cells, B-cell-depleted T cells, or PBMCs. Subjects who had been exposed to COVID-19, were actively infected with it, or had recovered from it provided the deeply sampled blood TCRbeta repertoires that made up the dataset. The repertoires were made available in a free public database intended to serve as a resource for research on the immune response to SARS-CoV-2. Samples were obtained from the ongoing ImmuneRACE study (first 160 participants) and from 1,254 subjects provided by 6 global collaborators. Nearly every sample came with metadata listing a de-identified subject ID, COVID-19 status, age in years and sex. Where available, HLA class I and class II types were taken from metadata supplied by the sample provider and were not determined by assay-based typing. On the study overall, not on this receptor specifically: Clinical and demographic metadata were provided uncurated, with the amount varying by source and participant.

TCRbeta CDR3 regions were amplified from genomic DNA by means of the immunoSEQ Assay, a bias-controlled multiplex PCR. The study's own analysis went as follows. The number of nucleated cells in each sample was estimated from the amplification of reference gene primers within the assay. Sequence reads were collapsed and filtered to measure the absolute abundance of every unique TCRbeta CDR3 rearrangement. For each sample, productive Simpson clonality was calculated as the square root of Simpson's diversity index across productive rearrangements. TCRdb's version of the immuneACCESS table is confined to in-frame rearrangements and falls short of the full clone set. An unresolved V gene accounts for under half of the shortfall where checked; the remainder is of unknown origin. The D gene and trimming were derived from the DNA, and the V and J assignments and clone size from that table. The sample table lists under 300,000 clones, roughly nine tenths of them with a count of one. Around 12% of the sample is taken by the ten largest.

Concerning this clone: It lacks a known antigen. Per-base quality was not reported, and no clone a single base away is much larger than it.

A distance of 10 bases separates the germline ends of V and J, which lose 5 bases and 5 bases respectively. Counted from cysteine to phenylalanine, this CDR3 has 12 amino acids. Just the 36-base CDR3 DNA is kept, in frame starting at base 1. CDR1 is given as SEHNR and CDR2 as FQNEAQ, both from the germline V gene (reference sequence). At one collaborating source in Seattle, patients were enrolled during active infection and were followed longitudinally through the course of disease. The collaborating institutions used their own protocols to collect whole blood in K2EDTA tubes. For TCRbeta analysis, collaborators shipped samples in one of three forms: frozen whole blood, isolated PBMCs, or DNA extracted from either of those sample types.

The rearrangement joined TRBV7-9 to TRBJ2-7, with the D gene not confidently named. The source is a woman aged 30 to 39 with COVID-19, enrolled during active disease. What was sequenced was peripheral blood. Here is the DNA: TGTGCCAGCAGCACCGGCGGCAACGAGCAGTACTTC. It encodes CASSTGGNEQYF.